This passage covers 19 T cell receptor beta chains from one sample sequenced in a study of T cells in Graves' hyperthyroidism and ophthalmopathy. RNA transcripts provided the source from which TCR beta CDR3 regions were amplified. First-round RT-PCR with HTBI primers amplified the TCR CDR3 region. One entry per CDR3 protein results from TCRdb running MiXCR on the multiplex PCR reads. The sample has roughly 280,000 distinct CDR3 sequences, about 15% seen once. Sequencing used blood. These receptors originate from a woman aged 55-70 years with Graves' ophthalmopathy.

This rearrangement joins TRBV5-1 to TRBJ2-7; 7 nucleotides agree with TRBD1. The V gene end was trimmed by 2 bases and the J gene end by 3 bases; junction bases not matched to a gene: 5. The germline gives CDR1 SGHRS, CDR2 YFSETQ. The CDR3 has 14 residues. The DNA of the CDR3 is TGCGCCAGCAGCTTCACAGGGGACGGCTACGAGCAGTACTTC. Translated: CASSFTGDGYEQYF. The entire variable domain, with the rest obtained from reference TRBV5-1 and TRBJ2-7, is as follows: KAGVTQTPRYLIKTRGQQVTLSCSPISGHRSVSWYQQTPGQGLQFLFEYFSETQRNKGNFPGRFSGRQFSNSRSEMNVSTLELGDSALYLCASSFTGDGYEQYFGPGTRLTVT.

At least ten counts were recorded for this clonotype. This chain uses TRBV6-1 with TRBJ1-2, with a weak D call TRBD1 (6 bases). The V gene's germline CDR1 is MNHNS and CDR2 SASEGT. The CDR3 runs to 18 residues. The V and J ends lost 0 bases and 0 bases respectively, with 17 bases between them. This chain's CDR3 is CASSEALLTGFSNYGYTF. The CDR3 DNA reads as TGTGCCAGCAGTGAAGCGCTGCTAACAGGGTTTTCTAACTATGGCTACACCTTC.

The V and J genes are TRBV6-1 and TRBJ2-7; TRBD1 is a possible D gene (6 bases). The CDR3 has 14 residues. V was pared by 5 bases and J by 4 bases, with 15 bases between. The germline CDR1 and CDR2 sequences are MNHNS and SASEGT. The CDR3 is CASSPTRTAYEQYF. The CDR3, as DNA: TGTGCCAGCAGTCCAACTAGGACAGCTTACGAGCAGTACTTC.

This clonotype appeared many times. The chain recombines TRBV28 with TRBJ2-7, with 7 bases matching TRBD2. The V gene's germline CDR1 is MDHEN and CDR2 SYDVKM. The J segment lost 4 bases and the V segment lost 5 bases, leaving 11 bases of the junction unmatched. The CDR3 extends over 15 amino acids. The DNA of the CDR3 is TGTGCCAGCAGTCCTGGGGCTAGCGGCCTATACGAGCAGTACTTC. It codes for CASSPGASGLYEQYF.

This sequence joins TRBV27 and TRBJ2-1; the D call may be TRBD1 or TRBD2 (5 bases each). The CDR3 runs to 14 residues. The V end lost 5 bases, the J end lost 10 bases, and 18 bases lay between the germline ends. The germline V gene has CDR1 MNHEY and CDR2 SMNVEV (reference sequence). CDR3 nucleotides: TGTGCCAGCAGTATACAGGTTTCTAGAGGGGAGCAGTTCTTC. Translating it yields CASSIQVSRGEQFF.

This clonotype was detected many times. This chain connects TRBV2 to TRBJ2-7; D is uncertain. Looked up from germline, CDR1 is SNHLY and CDR2 is FYNNEI. This CDR3 has 16 amino acids. V was trimmed by 7 bases and J by 0 bases, leaving 19 bases between them. The CDR3 DNA reads TGTGCCAGCACCCAAGGGTTGCGGTATAGCTCCTACGAGCAGTACTTC. It is translated as CASTQGLRYSSYEQYF.

This clonotype was seen repeatedly, ten times or more. This rearrangement joins TRBV7-2 to TRBJ2-1; the D gene could be TRBD1 or TRBD2 (6 bases each). Germline values: CDR1 SGHTA, CDR2 FQGNSA. Between the trimmed V and J ends, which lost 0 bases and 6 bases, there was a span of 15 bases. The CDR3 has 16 amino acids. The CDR3 bases are TGTGCCAGCAGCTTAGCAGCGCCAGGAGGGGGCAATGAGCAGTTCTTC. Translated: CASSLAAPGGGNEQFF.

This clonotype was seen only a few times. The CDR3 DNA sequence: TGCAGTGCTAGAGATGACCGGGGGTGGTACAATGAGCAGTTCTTC. Its translation is CSARDDRGWYNEQFF. The gene calls are TRBV20-1 and TRBJ2-1; D may be TRBD2 (6 bases). CDR3 length: 15 residues. Deletions cut 0 bases from V and 4 bases from J, with 13 bases between. Germline V gene data show CDR1 as DFQATT and CDR2 as SNEGSKA (reference sequence).

Worth noting for this clonotype: This may be a read error, as it is one base from a much larger clone. The J gene is TRBJ1-2, the V gene TRBV5-1; D not resolved. Per the germline V gene, CDR1 is SGHRS and CDR2 is YFSETQ. The CDR3 length is 15 residues. CDR3 residues: CASILDAGVGYGYTF. Written as DNA, the CDR3 is TGCGCCAGCATCTTGGATGCGGGAGTAGGGTATGGCTACACCTTC. Together with reference TRBV5-1 and TRBJ1-2, the CDR3 gives the full variable domain: KAGVTQTPRYLIKTRGQQVTLSCSPISGHRSVSWYQQTPGQGLQFLFEYFSETQRNKGNFPGRFSGRQFSNSRSEMNVSTLELGDSALYLCASILDAGVGYGYTFGSGTRLTVV.

This chain links TRBV12-3 or TRBV12-4 with TRBJ1-5; D may be TRBD1 (5 bases). There are 15 residues in the CDR3. Trimming shortened V by 0 bases and J by 7 bases, and 13 bases separated the two germline ends. The CDR3: CASSLAGSGGQPQHF. The CDR3 DNA is TGTGCCAGCAGTTTAGCGGGCAGCGGGGGGCAGCCCCAGCATTTT.

In its sample, this clonotype was seen a few times. The chain joins TRBV13 to TRBJ2-3; tentatively, D is TRBD1 or TRBD2 (5 bases each). This CDR3 comprises 16 residues. Germline values: CDR1 PRHDT, CDR2 FYEKMQ (reference sequence). The V end lost 2 bases, the J end lost 2 bases, and 14 bases lay between the germline ends. CDR3 residues: CASSLPGLGPTDTQYF. In nucleotides, the CDR3 is TGTGCCAGCAGCTTACCGGGGTTGGGGCCCACAGATACGCAGTATTTT.

This clonotype was detected a few times. The gene calls are TRBV20-1 and TRBJ2-1; 11 bases are a match to TRBD2. Germline trimming cut 6 bases from V and 6 bases from J; bases unmatched to any gene: 10. The CDR3 loop spans 15 amino acids. Germline CDR1 DFQATT, CDR2 SNEGSKA (reference sequence). CDR3 sequence reads: CSAHNTGTSGNEQFF. Written as DNA, the CDR3 is TGCAGTGCCCACAATACCGGGACTAGCGGCAATGAGCAGTTCTTC.

This clonotype was seen repeatedly, ten times or more. The chain is built from TRBV2 and TRBJ2-7; D perhaps matches TRBD1 (5 bases). Trimming took 4 bases from V and 9 from J, leaving 16 bases between them. Germline CDR1 SNHLY, CDR2 FYNNEI. The CDR3 spans 13 residues. The CDR3 here is CASSVGRARVQYF. The CDR3 DNA follows: TGTGCCAGCAGTGTCGGCAGGGCTCGGGTGCAGTACTTC. The full variable domain, completed using reference TRBV2 and TRBJ2-7, is EPEVTQTPSHQVTQMGQEVILRCVPISNHLYFYWYRQILGQKVEFLVSFYNNEISEKSEIFDDQFSVERPDGSNFTLKIRSTKLEDSAMYFCASSVGRARVQYFGPGTRLTVT.

This clonotype was detected many times. The CDR3 loop is CASSFPGVRTGELFF. DNA for the CDR3: TGTGCCAGCAGTTTCCCAGGGGTGAGGACCGGGGAGCTGTTTTTT. The chain uses TRBV9 and TRBJ2-2; TRBD1 is a possible D gene (6 bases). CDR1 and CDR2 (germline): SGDLS, YYNGEE. The CDR3 length is 15 residues. Trimming removed 5 bases from V and 5 bases from J, with 16 bases in between.

This rearrangement joins TRBV5-1 to TRBJ1-2; TRBD1 matches 8 bases. Germline CDR1 is SGHRS and CDR2 is YFSETQ. With V trimmed by 4 bases and J by 8 bases, 16 bases remained unmatched. There are 16 residues in the CDR3. The CDR3 DNA reads TGCGCCAGCAGCAAAACCGGACAGGGAGGTTTTATAGGCTACACCTTC. Translated: CASSKTGQGGFIGYTF. The variable domain in full, completed from reference TRBV5-1 and TRBJ1-2, reads KAGVTQTPRYLIKTRGQQVTLSCSPISGHRSVSWYQQTPGQGLQFLFEYFSETQRNKGNFPGRFSGRQFSNSRSEMNVSTLELGDSALYLCASSKTGQGGFIGYTFGSGTRLTVV.

This clonotype has a handful of counts. As the CDR3 is not closed by the conserved phenylalanine or tryptophan, this likely results from a read error. V usage is TRBV5-1 and J usage is TRBJ1-3; D gene ambiguous. The CDR3 consists of 16 residues. The V gene's germline CDR1 is SGHRS and CDR2 YFSETQ. V lost 4 bases to trimming and J lost 0 bases, with 14 bases between them. DNA for the CDR3: TGCGCCAGCAGCGAACAGCCACAGTCCTCTGGAAACACCATATATCTT. Translating gives CASSEQPQSSGNTIYL.

The gene calls are TRBV4-1 and TRBJ2-1, with D tentatively TRBD1 (6 bases). V shed 1 base and J shed 7 bases, with 11 bases lying between them. Per the germline V gene, CDR1 is MGHRA and CDR2 is YSYEKL. This CDR3 has 14 residues. CDR3: CASSQVARGNEQFF. The CDR3 DNA reads as TGCGCCAGCAGCCAAGTAGCCAGGGGTAATGAGCAGTTCTTC.

This clonotype was observed at least ten times. The CDR3 sequence is CASSDRNYGYTF. The DNA of the CDR3 is TGTGCCAGCAGTGACAGGAACTATGGCTACACCTTC. The chain links TRBV6-2 or TRBV6-3 to TRBJ1-2; D possibly corresponds to TRBD1 (6 bases). In germline, CDR1 is MNHEY, CDR2 SVGEGT. V lost 5 bases, J lost 2 bases, and 6 bases lay in between. CDR3 length equals 12 residues.

The genes are TRBV5-6 and TRBJ1-1; possibly TRBD1 for D (5 bases). The ends were cut back, 5 bases at V and 1 base at J, with 24 bases in the middle. The CDR3 has 18 residues. The germline V gene encodes CDR1 SGHDT and CDR2 YYEEEE. The DNA of the CDR3 is TGTGCCAGCAGAATAAGCCGGGACGGGAACTACAGGAACACTGAAGCTTTCTTT. This encodes CASRISRDGNYRNTEAFF.